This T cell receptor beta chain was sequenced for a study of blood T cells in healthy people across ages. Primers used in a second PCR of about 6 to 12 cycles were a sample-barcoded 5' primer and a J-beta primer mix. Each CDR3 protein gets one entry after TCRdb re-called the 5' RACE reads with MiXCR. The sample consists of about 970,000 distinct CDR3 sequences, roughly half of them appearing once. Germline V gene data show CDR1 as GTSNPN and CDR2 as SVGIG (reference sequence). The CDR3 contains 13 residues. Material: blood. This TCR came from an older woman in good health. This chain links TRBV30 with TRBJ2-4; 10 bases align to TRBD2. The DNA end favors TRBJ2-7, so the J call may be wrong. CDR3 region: CARRTSGAYEQYF. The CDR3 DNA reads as TGTGCCAGAAGGACTAGCGGAGCCTACGAGCAGTACTTC.